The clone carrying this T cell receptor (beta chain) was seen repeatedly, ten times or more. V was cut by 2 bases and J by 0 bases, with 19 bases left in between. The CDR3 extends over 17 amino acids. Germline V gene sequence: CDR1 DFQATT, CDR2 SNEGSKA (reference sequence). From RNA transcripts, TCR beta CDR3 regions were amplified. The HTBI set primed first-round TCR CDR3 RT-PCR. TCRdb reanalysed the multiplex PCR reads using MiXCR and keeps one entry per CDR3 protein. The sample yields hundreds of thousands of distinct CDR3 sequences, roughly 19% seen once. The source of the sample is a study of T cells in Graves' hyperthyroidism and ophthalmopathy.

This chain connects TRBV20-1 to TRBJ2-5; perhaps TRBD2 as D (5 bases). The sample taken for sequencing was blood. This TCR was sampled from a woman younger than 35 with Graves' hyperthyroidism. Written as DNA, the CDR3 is TGCAGTGCTAGATCCGCCGGCGGCGGAGGAGACCAAGAGACCCAGTACTTC. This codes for CSARSAGGGGDQETQYF.